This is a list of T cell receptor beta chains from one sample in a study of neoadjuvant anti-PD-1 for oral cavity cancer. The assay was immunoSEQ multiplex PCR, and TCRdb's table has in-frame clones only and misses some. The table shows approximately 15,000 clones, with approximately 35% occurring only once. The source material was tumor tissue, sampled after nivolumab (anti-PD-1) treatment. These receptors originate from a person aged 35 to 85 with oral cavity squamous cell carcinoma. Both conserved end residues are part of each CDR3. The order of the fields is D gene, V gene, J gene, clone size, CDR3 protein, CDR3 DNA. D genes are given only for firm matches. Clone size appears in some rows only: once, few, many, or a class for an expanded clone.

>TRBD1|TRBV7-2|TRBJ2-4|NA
CASSLAGTALKNIQYF
TGTGCCAGCAGCTTAGCCGGGACAGCGCTCAAAAACATTCAGTACTTC
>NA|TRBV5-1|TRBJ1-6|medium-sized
CASSLAFRVEGTSPLHF
TGCGCCAGCAGCTTGGCCTTTAGGGTTGAGGGTACTTCACCCCTCCACTTT
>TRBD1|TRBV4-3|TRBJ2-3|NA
CASSQDPAGGATDTQYF
TGCGCCAGCAGCCAAGACCCCGCAGGGGGCGCGACAGATACGCAGTATTTT
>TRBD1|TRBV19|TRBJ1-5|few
CASSTTGTGAAGNQPQHF
TGTGCCAGTAGTACCACCGGGACAGGGGCTGCTGGCAATCAGCCCCAGCATTTT
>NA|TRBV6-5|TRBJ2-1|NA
CASSPSPRGRHEQFF
TGTGCCAGCAGCCCTAGCCCCCGAGGGCGACATGAGCAGTTCTTC
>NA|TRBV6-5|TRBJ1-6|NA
CASRDPTGYSPLHF
TGTGCCAGCAGGGATCCCACAGGGTATTCACCCCTCCACTTT
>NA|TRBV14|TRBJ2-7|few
CASSSSYEQYF
TGTGCCAGCAGCTCCTCGTACGAGCAGTACTTC
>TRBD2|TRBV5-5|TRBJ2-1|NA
CASSLRYRQGGHNEQFF
TGTGCCAGCAGCTTGCGTTACCGGCAGGGAGGGCACAATGAGCAGTTCTTC
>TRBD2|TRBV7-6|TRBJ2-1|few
CASSPKRGVSYNEQFF
TGTGCCAGCAGCCCAAAGCGGGGGGTCTCCTACAATGAGCAGTTCTTC
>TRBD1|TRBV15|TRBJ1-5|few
CATSPPGTGVQPQHF
TGTGCCACCAGCCCTCCCGGAACAGGGGTTCAGCCCCAGCATTTT
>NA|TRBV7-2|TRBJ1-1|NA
CASSQWGVGRTEAFF
TGTGCCAGCAGCCAGTGGGGGGTTGGGAGGACTGAAGCTTTCTTT
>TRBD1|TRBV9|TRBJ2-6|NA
CASSSPGQGFTGANVLTF
TGTGCCAGCAGCTCGCCGGGACAGGGATTCACTGGGGCCAACGTCCTGACTTTC